A single sample is the source of the 5 T cell receptor beta chains below, sequenced in a study of T cells after yellow fever vaccination. MiXCR, run by TCRdb on the 5' RACE reads, gives a single entry per CDR3 protein. The sample gives about 200,000 distinct CDR3 sequences, roughly 3.3% of which show up once; around 3.2% is in the top ten. The sample here was CD4+ T cells sorted from PBMCs, taken 10 days after the yellow fever booster vaccination. Every receptor here comes from a man aged 18 to 30 who received the YFV17D yellow fever vaccine.

This clonotype was detected many times. The chain uses TRBV20-1 and TRBJ1-6; D unclear. The V end lost 3 bases, the J end lost 7 bases, and 16 bases lay between the germline ends. The length of the CDR3 is 15 residues. Looked up from germline, CDR1 is DFQATT and CDR2 is SNEGSKA (reference sequence). CDR3 amino acids: CSARSLQETNSPLHF. The CDR3 DNA follows: TGCAGTGCTAGGTCACTCCAGGAAACGAATTCACCCCTCCACTTT.

The rearrangement joins TRBV12-3 or TRBV12-4 to TRBJ1-2; TRBD1 aligns across 8 bases. The CDR3 is 12 residues long. The J segment lost 5 bases and the V segment lost 6 bases, leaving 2 bases of the junction unmatched. The CDR3 reads CASRTGEYGYTF. The CDR3 DNA follows: TGTGCCAGCAGGACAGGGGAATATGGCTACACCTTC.

Many counts were recorded for this clonotype. The J gene is TRBJ1-1, the V gene TRBV4-1, with D possibly being TRBD1 (5 bases). V was pared by 2 bases and J by 9 bases, with 13 bases between. Germline assignment: CDR1 MGHRA and CDR2 YSYEKL. The CDR3 has 13 amino acids. Here the CDR3 DNA reads TGCGCCAGCAGCCAAAGAGGGGAGGTGAAAGCTTTCTTT. It is translated as CASSQRGEVKAFF.

The sample holds a few counts of this clonotype. This chain uses TRBV7-9 with TRBJ1-1, with 11 bases aligning to TRBD1. The CDR3 is 14 residues long. Germline values: CDR1 SEHNR, CDR2 FQNEAQ (reference sequence). Trimming at V came to 5 bases and at J to 5 bases, leaving 4 bases not matched to a gene. The CDR3 region has the DNA TGTGCCAGCAGCGCCGGGACAGGGGGGACTGAAGCTTTCTTT. This codes for CASSAGTGGTEAFF.

In this sample, this clonotype turned up a few times. The chain is built from TRBV10-3 and TRBJ1-2; D remains unclear. The CDR3 is 13 amino acids. In germline, CDR1 is ENHRY, CDR2 SYGVKD. The V end was cut by 0 bases, the J end by 4 bases, with 6 bases between. CDR3 bases: TGTGCCATCAGTGAGTCTGAACCCTATGGCTACACCTTC. It specifies CAISESEPYGYTF.